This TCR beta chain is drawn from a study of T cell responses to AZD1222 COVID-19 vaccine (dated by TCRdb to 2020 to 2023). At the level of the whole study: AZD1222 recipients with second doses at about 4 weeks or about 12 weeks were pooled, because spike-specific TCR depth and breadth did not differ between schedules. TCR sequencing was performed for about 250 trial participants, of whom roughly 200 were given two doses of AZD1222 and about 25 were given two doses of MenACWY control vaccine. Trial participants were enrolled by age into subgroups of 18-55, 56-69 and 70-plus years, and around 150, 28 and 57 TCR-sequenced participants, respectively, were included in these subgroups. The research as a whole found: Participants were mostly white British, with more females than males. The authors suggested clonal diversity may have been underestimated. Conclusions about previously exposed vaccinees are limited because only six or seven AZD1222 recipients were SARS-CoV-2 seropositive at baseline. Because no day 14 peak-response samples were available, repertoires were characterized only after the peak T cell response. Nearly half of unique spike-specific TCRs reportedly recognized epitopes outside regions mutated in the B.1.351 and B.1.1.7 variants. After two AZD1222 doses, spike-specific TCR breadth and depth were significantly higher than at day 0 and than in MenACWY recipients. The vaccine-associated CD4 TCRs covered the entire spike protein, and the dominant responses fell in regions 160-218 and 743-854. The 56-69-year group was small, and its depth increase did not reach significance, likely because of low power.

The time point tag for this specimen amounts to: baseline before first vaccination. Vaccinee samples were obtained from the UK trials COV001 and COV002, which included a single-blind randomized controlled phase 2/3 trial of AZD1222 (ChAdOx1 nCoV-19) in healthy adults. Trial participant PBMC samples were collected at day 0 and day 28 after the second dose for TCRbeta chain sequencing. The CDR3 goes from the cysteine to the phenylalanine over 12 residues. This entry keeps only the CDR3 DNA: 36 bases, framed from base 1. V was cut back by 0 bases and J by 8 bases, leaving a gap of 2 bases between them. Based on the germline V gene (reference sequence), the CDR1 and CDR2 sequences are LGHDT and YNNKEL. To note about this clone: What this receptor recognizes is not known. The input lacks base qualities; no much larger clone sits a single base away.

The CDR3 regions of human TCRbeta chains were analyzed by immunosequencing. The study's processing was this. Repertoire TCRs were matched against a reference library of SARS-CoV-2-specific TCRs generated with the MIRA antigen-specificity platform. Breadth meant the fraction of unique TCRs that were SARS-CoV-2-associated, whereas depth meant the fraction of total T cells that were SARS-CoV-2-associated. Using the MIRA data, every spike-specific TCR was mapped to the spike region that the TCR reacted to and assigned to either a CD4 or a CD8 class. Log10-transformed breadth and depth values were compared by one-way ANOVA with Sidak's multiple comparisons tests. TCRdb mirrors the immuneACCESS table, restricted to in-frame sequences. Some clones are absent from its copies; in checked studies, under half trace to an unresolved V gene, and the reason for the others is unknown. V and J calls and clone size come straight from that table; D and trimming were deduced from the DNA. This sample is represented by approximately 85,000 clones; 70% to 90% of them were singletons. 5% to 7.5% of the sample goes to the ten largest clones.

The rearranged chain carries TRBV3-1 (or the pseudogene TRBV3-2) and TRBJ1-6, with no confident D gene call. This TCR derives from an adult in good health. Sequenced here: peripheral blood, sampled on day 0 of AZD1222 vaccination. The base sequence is TGTGCCAGCAGCCAAGAGTATTCACCCCTCCACTTT. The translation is CASSQEYSPLHF.